The sequence of this T cell receptor beta chain was determined in a study of CD8 T cells in ankylosing spondylitis. Study results and limitations: Reports of some motif variants in reactive arthritis synovial fluid and blood predate this one. Disease-linked clones reportedly showed significant enrichment in matched ankylosing spondylitis synovial fluid.

The germline V gene has CDR1 ENHRY and CDR2 SYGVKD. J lost 0 bases, V lost 4 bases, and 4 bases had no gene match. The CDR3 spans 16 residues. About this clonotype: The antigen is not known.

In making TCR beta libraries, quantitative 5'-RACE with molecular barcodes was used. Each CDR3 protein gets one entry after TCRdb re-called the 5' RACE reads with MiXCR. The sample has some 37,000 distinct CDR3 sequences, approximately 10% seen once. The chain joins TRBV10-3 to TRBJ2-3; TRBD2 agrees at 10 bases. Specimen: synovial fluid, either unsorted or a sorted T cell fraction (not recorded which). This receptor was obtained from a male donor with ankylosing spondylitis. CDR3 region: CAISVVAGGSTDTQYF. The CDR3 region has the DNA TGTGCCATCAGTGTAGTAGCGGGAGGTAGCACAGATACGCAGTATTTT.